This T cell receptor beta chain was captured in a study of control samples from healthy donors and cancer patients. Data came from immunoSEQ multiplex PCR; TCRdb stores just in-frame clones and leaves some out. The table lists 75,000 to 100,000 clones, roughly 86% of them singletons. With 0 bases clipped from V and 5 bases from J, the junction kept 15 bases outside the gene matches. From germline, CDR1 is LGHNA and CDR2 YNFKEQ. CDR3 length equals 18 residues. This receptor was obtained from a woman in her 50s in good health. The sequencing input was blood. V usage is TRBV4-2 and J usage is TRBJ2-7, with 8 bases fitting TRBD1. The CDR3: CASSQEGDLGQGVNEQYF. In nucleotides, the CDR3 is TGTGCCAGCAGCCAAGAAGGGGATCTCGGACAGGGAGTCAACGAGCAGTACTTC.